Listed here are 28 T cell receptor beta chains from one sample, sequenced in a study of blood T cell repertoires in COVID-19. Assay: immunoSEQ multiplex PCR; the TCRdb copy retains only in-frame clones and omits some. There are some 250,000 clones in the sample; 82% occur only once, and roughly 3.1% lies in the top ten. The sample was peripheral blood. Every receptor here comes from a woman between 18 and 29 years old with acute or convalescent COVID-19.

The DNA of the CDR3 is TGTGCCAGCAGCGAGGGGGGGCACTCTTCCTACGAGCAGTACTTC. Encoded protein: CASSEGGHSSYEQYF. The V and J genes are TRBV9 and TRBJ2-7; tentatively, D is TRBD2 (7 bases). Trimming pared 3 bases from V and 1 base from J, leaving 14 bases between. This CDR3 is built from 15 residues. Germline CDR1 SGDLS, CDR2 YYNGEE.

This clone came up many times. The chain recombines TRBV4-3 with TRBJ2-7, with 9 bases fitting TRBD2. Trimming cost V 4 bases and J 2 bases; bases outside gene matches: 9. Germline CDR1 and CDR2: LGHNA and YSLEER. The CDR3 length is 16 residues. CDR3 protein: CASSRTSGSPAYEQYF. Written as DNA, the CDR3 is TGCGCCAGCAGCCGTACTAGCGGGTCCCCCGCCTACGAGCAGTACTTC.

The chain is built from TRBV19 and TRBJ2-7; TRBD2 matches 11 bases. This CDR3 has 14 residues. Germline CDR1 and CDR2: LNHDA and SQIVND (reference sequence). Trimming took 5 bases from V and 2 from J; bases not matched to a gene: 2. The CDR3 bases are TGTGCCAGTAGTCCGGGACTAGCGGCCTACGAGCAGTACTTC. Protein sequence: CASSPGLAAYEQYF.

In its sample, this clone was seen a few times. This CDR3 reads CASSLSALVVNTGELFF. In DNA form, the CDR3 reads TGTGCCAGCAGCTTAAGTGCGTTAGTTGTAAACACCGGGGAGCTGTTTTTT. The chain employs TRBV7-6 and TRBJ2-2; D remains ambiguous. CDR3 length: 17 amino acids. Germline CDR1 reads SGHVS; CDR2 reads FNYEAQ. V was clipped by 2 bases and J by 2 bases, with 15 bases between them.

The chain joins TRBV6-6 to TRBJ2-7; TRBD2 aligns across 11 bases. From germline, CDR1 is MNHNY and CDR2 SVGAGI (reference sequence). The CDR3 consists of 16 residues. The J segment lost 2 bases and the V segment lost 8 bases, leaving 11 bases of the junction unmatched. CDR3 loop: CASSLGGLADTYEQYF. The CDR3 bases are TGTGCCAGCTCCCTTGGGGGACTAGCGGATACCTACGAGCAGTACTTC.

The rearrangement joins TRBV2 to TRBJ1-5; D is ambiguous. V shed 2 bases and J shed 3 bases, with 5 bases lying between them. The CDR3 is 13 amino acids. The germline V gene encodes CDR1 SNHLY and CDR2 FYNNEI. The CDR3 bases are TGTGCCAGCAGTGAACAGTTCAATCAGCCCCAGCATTTT. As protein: CASSEQFNQPQHF.

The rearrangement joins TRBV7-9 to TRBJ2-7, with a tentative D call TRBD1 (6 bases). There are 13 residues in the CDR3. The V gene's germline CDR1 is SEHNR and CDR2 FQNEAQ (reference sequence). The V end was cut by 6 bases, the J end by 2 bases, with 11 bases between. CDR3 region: CASSPRQAYEQYF. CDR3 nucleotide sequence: TGTGCCAGCAGTCCCCGACAGGCCTACGAGCAGTACTTC.

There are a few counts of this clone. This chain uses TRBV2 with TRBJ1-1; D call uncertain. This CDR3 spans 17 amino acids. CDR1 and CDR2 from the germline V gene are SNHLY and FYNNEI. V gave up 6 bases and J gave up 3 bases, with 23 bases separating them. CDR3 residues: CASRKARGGFSDTEAFF. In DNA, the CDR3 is TGTGCCAGCAGGAAAGCGAGAGGAGGTTTTAGTGACACTGAAGCTTTCTTT.

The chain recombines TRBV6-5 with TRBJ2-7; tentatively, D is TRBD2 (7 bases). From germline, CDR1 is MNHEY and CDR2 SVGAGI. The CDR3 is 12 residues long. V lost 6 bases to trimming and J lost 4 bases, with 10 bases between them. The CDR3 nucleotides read TGTGCCAGCAGCGAGGGGGGGTACGAGCAGTACTTC. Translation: CASSEGGYEQYF.

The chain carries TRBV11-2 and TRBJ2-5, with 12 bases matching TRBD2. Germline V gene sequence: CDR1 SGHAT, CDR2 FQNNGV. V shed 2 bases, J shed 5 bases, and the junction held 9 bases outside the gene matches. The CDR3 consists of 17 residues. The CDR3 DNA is TGTGCCAGCAGCTTAAGTCTAGCGGGAGGGCCAGTGGAGACCCAGTACTTC. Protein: CASSLSLAGGPVETQYF.

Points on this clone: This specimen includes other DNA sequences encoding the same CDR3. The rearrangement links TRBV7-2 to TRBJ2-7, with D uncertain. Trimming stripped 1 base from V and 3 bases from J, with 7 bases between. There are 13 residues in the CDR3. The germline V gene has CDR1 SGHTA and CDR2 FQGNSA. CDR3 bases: TGTGCCAGCAGCTTAGGAGCCGGCTACGAGCAGTACTTC. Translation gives CASSLGAGYEQYF.

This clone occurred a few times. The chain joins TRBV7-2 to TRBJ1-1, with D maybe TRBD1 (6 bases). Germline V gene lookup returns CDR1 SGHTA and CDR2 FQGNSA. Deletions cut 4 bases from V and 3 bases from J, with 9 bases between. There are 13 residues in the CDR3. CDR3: CASSSGQYTEAFF. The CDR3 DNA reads TGTGCCAGCAGCTCCGGACAGTACACTGAAGCTTTCTTT.

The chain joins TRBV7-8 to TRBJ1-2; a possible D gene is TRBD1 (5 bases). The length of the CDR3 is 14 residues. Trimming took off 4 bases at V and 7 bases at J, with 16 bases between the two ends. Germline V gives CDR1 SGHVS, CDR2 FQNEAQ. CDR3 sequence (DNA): TGTGCCAGCAGCTACCCTAGGGGCGTCGGTGGCTACACCTTC. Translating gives CASSYPRGVGGYTF.

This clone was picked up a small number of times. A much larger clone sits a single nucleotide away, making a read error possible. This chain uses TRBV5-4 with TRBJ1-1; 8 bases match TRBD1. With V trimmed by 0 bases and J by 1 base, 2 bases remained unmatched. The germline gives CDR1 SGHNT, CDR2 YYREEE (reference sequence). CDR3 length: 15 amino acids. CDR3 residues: CASSLGDRKNTEAFF. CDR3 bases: TGTGCCAGCAGCTTGGGGGACAGGAAGAACACTGAAGCTTTCTTT.

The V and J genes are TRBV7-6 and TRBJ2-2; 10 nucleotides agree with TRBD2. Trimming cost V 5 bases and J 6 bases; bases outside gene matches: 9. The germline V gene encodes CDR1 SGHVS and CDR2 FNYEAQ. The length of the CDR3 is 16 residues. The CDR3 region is CASSPQPSGSAGELFF. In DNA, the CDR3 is TGTGCCAGCAGCCCCCAGCCTAGCGGGAGCGCCGGGGAGCTGTTTTTT.

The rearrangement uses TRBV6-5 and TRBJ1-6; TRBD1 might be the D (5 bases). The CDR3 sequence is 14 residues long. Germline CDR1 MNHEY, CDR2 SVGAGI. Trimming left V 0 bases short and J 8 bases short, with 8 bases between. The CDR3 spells CASSYSGGDSPLHF. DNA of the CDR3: TGTGCCAGCAGTTACTCGGGGGGGGATTCACCCCTCCACTTT.

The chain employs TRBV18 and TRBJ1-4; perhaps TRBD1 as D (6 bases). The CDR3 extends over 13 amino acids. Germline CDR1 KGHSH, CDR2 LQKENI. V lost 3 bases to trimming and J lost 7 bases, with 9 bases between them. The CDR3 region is CASSPNRVEKLFF. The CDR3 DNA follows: TGTGCCAGCTCACCTAACAGGGTTGAAAAACTGTTTTTT.

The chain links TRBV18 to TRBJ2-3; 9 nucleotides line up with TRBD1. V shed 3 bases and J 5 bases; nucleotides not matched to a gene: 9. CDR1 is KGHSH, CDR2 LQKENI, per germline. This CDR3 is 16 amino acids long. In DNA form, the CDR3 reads TGTGCCAGCTCACCTCCTACTGGACAGGGGAGAGATACGCAGTATTTT. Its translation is CASSPPTGQGRDTQYF.

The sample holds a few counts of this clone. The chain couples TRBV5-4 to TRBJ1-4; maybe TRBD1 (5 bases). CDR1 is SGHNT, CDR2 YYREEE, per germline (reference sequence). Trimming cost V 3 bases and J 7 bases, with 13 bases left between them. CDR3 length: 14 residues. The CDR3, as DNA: TGTGCCAGCAGCTGGGGCGGATCGGGTGAAAAACTGTTTTTT. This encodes CASSWGGSGEKLFF.

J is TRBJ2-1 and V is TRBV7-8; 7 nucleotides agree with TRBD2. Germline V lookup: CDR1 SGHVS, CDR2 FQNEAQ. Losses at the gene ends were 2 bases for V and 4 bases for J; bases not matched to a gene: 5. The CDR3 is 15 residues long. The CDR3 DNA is TGTGCCAGCAGCTTAAGCGGGACCAAATACAATGAGCAGTTCTTC. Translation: CASSLSGTKYNEQFF. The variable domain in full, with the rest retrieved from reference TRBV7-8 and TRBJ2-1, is GAGVSQSPRYKVAKRGQDVALRCDPISGHVSLFWYQQALGQGPEFLTYFQNEAQLDKSGLPSDRFFAERPEGSVSTLKIQRTQQEDSAVYLCASSLSGTKYNEQFFGPGTRLTVL.

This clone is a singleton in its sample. DNA of the CDR3: TGCAGCGCCGGAGAACAGGGGATCTCCTACGAGCAGTACTTC. Residues: CSAGEQGISYEQYF. This chain joins TRBV29-1 and TRBJ2-7; TRBD1 agrees at 7 bases. Germline V gene data show CDR1 as SQVTM and CDR2 as ANQGSEA. Germline trimming cut 7 bases from V and 0 bases from J; bases unmatched to any gene: 9. The CDR3 consists of 14 residues.

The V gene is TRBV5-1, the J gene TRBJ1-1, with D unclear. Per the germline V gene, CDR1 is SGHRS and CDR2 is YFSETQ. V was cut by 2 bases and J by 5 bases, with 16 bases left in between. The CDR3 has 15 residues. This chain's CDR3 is CASSLWEGWNTEAFF. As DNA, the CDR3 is TGCGCCAGCAGCTTATGGGAGGGCTGGAATACTGAAGCTTTCTTT.

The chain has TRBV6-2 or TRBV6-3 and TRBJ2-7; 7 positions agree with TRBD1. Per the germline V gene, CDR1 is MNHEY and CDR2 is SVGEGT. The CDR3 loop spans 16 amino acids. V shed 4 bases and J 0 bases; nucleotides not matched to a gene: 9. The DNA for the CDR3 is TGTGCCAGCAGTTCCCCATGGGGGACAGTCTCCTACGAGCAGTACTTC. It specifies CASSSPWGTVSYEQYF.

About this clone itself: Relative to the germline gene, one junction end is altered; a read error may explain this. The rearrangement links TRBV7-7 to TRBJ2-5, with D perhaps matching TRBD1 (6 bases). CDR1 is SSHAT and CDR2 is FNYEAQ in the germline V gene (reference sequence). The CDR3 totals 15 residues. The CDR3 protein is CASSSNRAEGETQYF. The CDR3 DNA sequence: TGTGCTAGCAGCTCGAACAGGGCCGAGGGGGAGACCCAGTACTTC.

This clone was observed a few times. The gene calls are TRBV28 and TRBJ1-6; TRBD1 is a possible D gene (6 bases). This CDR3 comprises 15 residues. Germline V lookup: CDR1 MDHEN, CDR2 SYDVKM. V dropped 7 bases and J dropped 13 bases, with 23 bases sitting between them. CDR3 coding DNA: TGTGCCAGCATTTCCCGGGACAAGGGCTCGGGGCCCCTCCACTTT. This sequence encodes CASISRDKGSGPLHF. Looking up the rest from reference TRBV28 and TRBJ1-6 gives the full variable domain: DVKVTQSSRYLVKRTGEKVFLECVQDMDHENMFWYRQDPGLGLRLIYFSYDVKMKEKGDIPEGYSVSREKKERFSLILESASTNQTSMYLCASISRDKGSGPLHFGNGTRLTVT.

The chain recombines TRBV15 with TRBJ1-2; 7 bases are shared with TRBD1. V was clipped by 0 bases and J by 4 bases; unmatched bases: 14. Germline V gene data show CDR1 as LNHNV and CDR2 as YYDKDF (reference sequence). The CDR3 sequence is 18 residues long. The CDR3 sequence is CATSREFVSGGLGYGYTF. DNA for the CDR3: TGTGCCACCAGCAGAGAATTCGTATCAGGGGGACTAGGCTATGGCTACACCTTC.

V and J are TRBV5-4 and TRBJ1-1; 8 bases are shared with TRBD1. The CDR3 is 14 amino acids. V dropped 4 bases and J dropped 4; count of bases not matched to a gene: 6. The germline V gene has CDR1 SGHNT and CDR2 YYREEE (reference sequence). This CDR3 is CASSATDRGTEAFF. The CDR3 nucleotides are TGTGCCAGCAGCGCAACAGACAGGGGCACTGAAGCTTTCTTT.

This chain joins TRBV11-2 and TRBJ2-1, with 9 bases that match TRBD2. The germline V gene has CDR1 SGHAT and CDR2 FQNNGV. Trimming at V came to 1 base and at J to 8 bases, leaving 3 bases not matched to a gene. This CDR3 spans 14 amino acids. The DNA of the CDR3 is TGTGCCAGCAGCTTAGTTGCGGGAGGGTATGAGCAGTTCTTC. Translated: CASSLVAGGYEQFF.